This T cell receptor beta chain was sequenced in a study of early T cells in non-severe SARS-CoV-2 infection. Study information: With bulk RNA from unsorted whole blood as input, sequencing yielded unpaired chains.

Broader study findings: VDJdb matching favored anti-spike CD8 responses, missing private and CD4 specificities.

In its sample, this clonotype was seen many times. What it binds is unknown. Unique molecular identifiers were affixed to single, distinct cDNA molecules. MiXCR was run by TCRdb on the 5' RACE reads, yielding one entry per CDR3 protein. The table includes roughly 51,000 distinct CDR3 sequences, under 7.5% detected once. This clonotype was obtained from an adult who was a healthcare worker with PCR-confirmed SARS-CoV-2 infection or an uninfected control (not recorded which). The sequencing here drew on whole blood, taken at baseline.

This CDR3 reads CASSQDIGLTGPQHF. In DNA, the CDR3 is TGCGCCAGCAGCCAAGATATAGGCCTTACGGGGCCCCAGCATTTT. The V gene is TRBV4-3, the J gene TRBJ1-5; unclear D gene. The V and J ends lost 0 bases and 9 bases respectively, with 15 bases between them. The length of the CDR3 is 15 residues. Germline V gene lookup returns CDR1 LGHNA and CDR2 YSLEER.